The source of this TCR beta chain is a study of response to subunit inactivated influenza vaccine. TCRdb reprocessed the RT-PCR reads with MiXCR, giving one entry per CDR3 protein. The sample yields 530,000 or so distinct CDR3 sequences, 12% to 15% seen once. This CDR3 comprises 14 residues. Germline V lookup: CDR1 MNHNS, CDR2 SASEGT. The V end was cut by 8 bases, the J end by 4 bases, with 17 bases between. The source of this sequence is a man over 45 who received an inactivated influenza vaccine. This sequence joins TRBV6-1 and TRBJ2-5; D call uncertain. The sequenced sample was PBMCs from blood, obtained about 12 days after vaccination. The CDR3 coding sequence is TGTGCCAGCCAAACATTAATGAGAGGAGAGACCCAGTACTTC. It encodes CASQTLMRGETQYF.